This entry features one T cell receptor beta chain sequence. This receptor's antigen is unknown. No much larger clone exists at a distance of one base, and base qualities are not known. This specimen's treatment or condition label, per the study, means: allogeneic hematopoietic cell transplantation with graft depleted of TCRalphabeta T cells and CD19 B cells. TCRalphabeta/CD19-depleted allogeneic hematopoietic cell grafts were given to the transplant recipients, all of whom were children. These data are taken from a study of T-cell reconstitution after alpha-beta-depleted transplantation in children (dated by TCRdb to the mid-2010s). For context, the study as a whole: Using TCR repertoire profiling, the study quantitatively followed how T-cell immune reconstitution unfolded in children after TCRalphabeta/CD19-depleted allogeneic hematopoietic cell transplantation.

The library came from PCR. TCRdb records Illumina HiSeq 2500 as the sequencer. Molecular barcoding was employed in the preparation of TCR libraries, with unique molecular identifiers being used to normalize TCRbeta repertoire quantification. TCRdb reprocessing: public reads trimmed at Q25 with fastp, clones called with MiXCR, in-frame beta chains kept. Duplicate CDR3 protein sequences are folded into a single record with the most common DNA and genes. This sample comprises a few hundred thousand distinct CDR3 sequences, around 16% of them detected only once. 25% to 30% of the sample is held by the ten biggest clonotypes. Findings and caveats that apply to the study as a whole: The frequencies of hyperexpanded clones fell over the following months, and after one year, T-cell counts and TCRbeta diversity were mostly attributed to newly produced T cells. Apparently early alphabetaT-cell count recovery about two months after transplant reportedly relied on only several hundred rapidly expanded clones derived from non-depleted graft cells. The high TCRbeta diversity at day 60 in some patients was ascribed to recipient T cells and intrathymic progenitors that had survived conditioning.

V loses 3 bases, J loses 5 bases, and the germline ends lie 13 bases apart. The CDR3 starts with the cysteine, ends with the phenylalanine, and has 14 residues. Only CDR3 DNA remains: 42 bases, in frame from the first base. The sequencing here drew on PBMCs, mostly from graft donor cells, taken 360 days after TCRalphabeta/CD19-depleted stem cell transplant. The sequence was obtained from a boy in the first two years of life who had a stem cell transplant for Wiskott-Aldrich syndrome, so the T cells may come from the graft donor. The sequence is built from TRBV12-3 or TRBV12-4 and TRBJ2-5; TRBD2 could be the D gene, as 5 bases match. The DNA sequence follows: TGTGCCAGCAGTTTTAGTGAGGGCGGGGAGACCCAGTACTTC. Translated, this is CASSFSEGGETQYF.